This TCR beta chain was identified during a study of shared clonotypes between healthy human individuals. Regarding this clone: Its antigen is undetermined.

The study, taken as a whole, reports: A reduction in generation probabilities was seen for non-shared clonotypes relative to those shared by all four donors. Clonotype sharing across several donors was observed for about 4.8% of naive CD4 clonotypes.

The CDR3 has 15 residues. Losses at the gene ends were 0 bases for V and 4 bases for J; bases not matched to a gene: 3. CDR1 is SGDLS, CDR2 YYNGEE, per germline. Study donors comprised healthy, HIV-negative adults devoid of recent acute infection or vaccination. Clones were sequenced by immunoSEQ multiplex PCR, and TCRdb holds only the in-frame ones, with some missing. The data hold roughly 320,000 clones, with 87% observed a single time. Sequencing input: memory CD8+ T cells sorted from blood. The subset is: CD45RO+ cells pooled with CCR7-negative TemRA cells. The chain recombines TRBV9 with TRBJ2-7; 11 bases fit TRBD2. This TCR derives from a man aged 18 to 30 in good health. The CDR3 DNA sequence: TGTGCCAGCAGCGTAGGCTCTAGCGGGGGGTACGAGCAGTACTTC. Its protein product is CASSVGSSGGYEQYF. Full variable domain (remainder filled in from reference TRBV9 and TRBJ2-7): DSGVTQTPKHLITATGQRVTLRCSPRSGDLSVYWYQQSLDQGLQFLIQYYNGEERAKGNILERFSAQQFPDLHSELNLSSLELGDSALYFCASSVGSSGGYEQYFGPGTRLTVT.